This T cell receptor beta chain was found in a study of blood T cell repertoires in COVID-19. Whole-study context: The United States, Italy and Spain were the sources of the acute and convalescent COVID-19 samples. T cells, B-cell-depleted T cells, or PBMCs supplied cDNA or gDNA.

Original handling: Nucleated cell counts were estimated from reference gene primer amplification. Sequenced by immunoSEQ multiplex PCR; TCRdb stores in-frame clones only, minus some. V and J calls and clone size follow that table, whereas D and trimming were derived from the DNA. Among 350,000 to 500,000 clones listed, more than 70% were seen once. Participants were aged about 18 to 100 years from some 24 US areas. V lost 7 bases, J lost 0 bases, and 11 bases lay in between. The germline V gene encodes CDR1 SGDLS and CDR2 YYNGEE. The CDR3 length is 15 residues. The sequencing sample was made of PBMCs or T cells enriched from blood (not recorded which). The clonotype originates from a woman aged 18-29 years who had been exposed to COVID-19. The chain is built from TRBV9 and TRBJ2-6, with no clear D. CDR3 loop: CASGHPDSGANVLTF. The CDR3 DNA sequence: TGTGCCAGCGGGCACCCAGACTCTGGGGCCAACGTCCTGACTTTC.